The 21 T cell receptor beta chains below come from one sample, sequenced in a study of T cells after yellow fever vaccination. TCRdb re-derived calls from the 5' RACE reads in MiXCR, one entry per CDR3 protein. The table records over 200,000 distinct CDR3 sequences, 5.5% to 8.5% of them present only once. Specimen: CD4+ T cells sorted from PBMCs, collected on the day of the yellow fever booster vaccination. The receptors were gathered from a man aged 30 to 45 who received the YFV17D yellow fever vaccine.

This clonotype was picked up many times. The V call is TRBV5-1, the J call TRBJ2-7; D call uncertain. Germline CDR1 is SGHRS and CDR2 is YFSETQ. The CDR3 length is 14 residues. Trimming shortened V by 2 bases and J by 1 base, and 10 bases separated the two germline ends. The CDR3 DNA reads TGCGCCAGCAGCTTCGACTCGCGGTCCTACGAGCAGTACTTC. It encodes CASSFDSRSYEQYF. The full variable domain, rest sourced from reference TRBV5-1 and TRBJ2-7, is KAGVTQTPRYLIKTRGQQVTLSCSPISGHRSVSWYQQTPGQGLQFLFEYFSETQRNKGNFPGRFSGRQFSNSRSEMNVSTLELGDSALYLCASSFDSRSYEQYFGPGTRLTVT.

This clonotype has just a few counts. The chain carries TRBV12-3 or TRBV12-4 and TRBJ1-2, with 9 bases identical to TRBD1. With 6 bases clipped from V and 4 bases from J, the junction kept 6 bases outside the gene matches. CDR3 length equals 14 residues. Here the CDR3 DNA reads TGTGCCAGCAGACATGGGGACAGGGTCTATGGCTACACCTTC. Its protein is CASRHGDRVYGYTF.

This clonotype occurred many times. The V gene is TRBV28, the J gene TRBJ2-5; possibly TRBD1 or TRBD2 for D (5 bases each). Germline assignment: CDR1 MDHEN and CDR2 SYDVKM. This CDR3 is built from 15 residues. Trimming shortened V by 3 bases and J by 2 bases, and 13 bases separated the two germline ends. For the CDR3, the DNA is TGTGCCAGCAGTTTCGTGGGACCGCTGCAAGAGACCCAGTACTTC. This encodes CASSFVGPLQETQYF.

This clonotype was observed a handful of times. The rearrangement links TRBV9 to TRBJ2-1; 8 bases are a match to TRBD2. From germline, CDR1 is SGDLS and CDR2 YYNGEE. The CDR3 length is 16 residues. J gave up 7 bases and V 0 bases, and 9 bases lay outside the gene matches. Here the CDR3 DNA reads TGTGCCAGCAGCGTAGTCAATAGCGGGATGATAAATGAGCAGTTCTTC. This codes for CASSVVNSGMINEQFF. The variable domain in full, completed from reference TRBV9 and TRBJ2-1, reads DSGVTQTPKHLITATGQRVTLRCSPRSGDLSVYWYQQSLDQGLQFLIQYYNGEERAKGNILERFSAQQFPDLHSELNLSSLELGDSALYFCASSVVNSGMINEQFFGPGTRLTVL.

This clonotype was seen at least ten times. The chain uses TRBV7-2 and TRBJ2-1; maybe TRBD2 (6 bases). The V end lost 0 bases, the J end lost 6 bases, and 12 bases lay between the germline ends. Germline CDR1 is SGHTA and CDR2 is FQGNSA. This CDR3 has 15 amino acids. CDR3 nucleotide sequence: TGTGCCAGCAGCTTAGCGCCGATAGCGGCCAATGAGCAGTTCTTC. Translation: CASSLAPIAANEQFF.

The table lists this clonotype with a few counts. This chain uses TRBV7-2 with TRBJ2-1; TRBD2 matches 9 bases. V trimming: 5 bases; J trimming: 2 bases; junction bases outside the gene matches: 7. The CDR3 runs 16 residues. Per germline, CDR1 SGHTA and CDR2 FQGNSA. CDR3 loop: CASSRASSGTYNEQFF. CDR3 coding DNA: TGTGCCAGCAGCCGAGCTTCTAGCGGGACCTACAATGAGCAGTTCTTC.

J is TRBJ2-3 and V is TRBV20-1; 12 bases align to TRBD2. With 5 bases clipped from V and 5 bases from J, the junction kept 11 bases outside the gene matches. From germline, CDR1 is DFQATT and CDR2 SNEGSKA (reference sequence). CDR3 size: 16 residues. The CDR3 here is CSAPRAASGRGDTQYF. The CDR3 region has the DNA TGCAGTGCTCCCCGGGCTGCTAGCGGGAGGGGAGATACGCAGTATTTT.

The rearrangement joins TRBV12-3 or TRBV12-4 to TRBJ2-5; D unresolved. The V end was cut by 7 bases, the J end by 0 bases, with 6 bases between. The CDR3 spans 12 residues. This CDR3 reads CASNRYQETQYF. The DNA for the CDR3 is TGTGCCAGCAACCGGTACCAAGAGACCCAGTACTTC.

The J gene is TRBJ2-7, the V gene TRBV20-1, with D possibly being TRBD1 or TRBD2 (6 bases each). Germline CDR1 and CDR2: DFQATT and SNEGSKA (reference sequence). V was clipped by 8 bases and J by 1 base, with 21 bases between them. CDR3 length: 15 residues. CDR3 amino acids: CSLRGGAGNSYEQYF. The CDR3 DNA reads TGCAGTTTGAGAGGGGGAGCGGGCAATTCCTACGAGCAGTACTTC.

This clonotype was seen ten or more times. The rearrangement joins TRBV9 to TRBJ2-1; D unresolved. CDR3 length equals 15 residues. V lost 2 bases, J lost 2 bases, and 11 bases lay in between. CDR1 is SGDLS, CDR2 YYNGEE, per germline. CDR3 DNA sequence: TGTGCCAGCAGCGTTCAAATAGCCGCCTACAATGAGCAGTTCTTC. Amino acid sequence: CASSVQIAAYNEQFF. The complete variable domain, with remaining parts taken from reference TRBV9 and TRBJ2-1, reads DSGVTQTPKHLITATGQRVTLRCSPRSGDLSVYWYQQSLDQGLQFLIQYYNGEERAKGNILERFSAQQFPDLHSELNLSSLELGDSALYFCASSVQIAAYNEQFFGPGTRLTVL.

V is TRBV29-1 and J is TRBJ2-7; TRBD2 matches at 9 bases. CDR1 is SQVTM, CDR2 ANQGSEA, per germline. The V gene end was trimmed by 4 bases and the J gene end by 4 bases; junction bases not matched to a gene: 11. CDR3 length: 15 residues. DNA of the CDR3: TGCAGCGTTGCGCGGGAGGGCCTCAAAGATTACGAGCAGTACTTC. As protein: CSVAREGLKDYEQYF.

The V and J genes are TRBV12-3 or TRBV12-4 and TRBJ2-3, with D possibly being TRBD2 (6 bases). V was clipped by 5 bases and J by 2 bases, with 14 bases between them. The CDR3 totals 15 residues. In DNA form, the CDR3 reads TGTGCCAGCAGTCCCAAGTGGGAGGACACAGATACGCAGTATTTT. Translating gives CASSPKWEDTDTQYF.

This clonotype has only a few counts. The V call is TRBV7-2, the J call TRBJ2-4; D is perhaps TRBD1 or TRBD2 (5 bases each). Trimming removed 5 bases from V and 5 bases from J, with 13 bases in between. The length of the CDR3 is 14 residues. Germline-derived CDR1 and CDR2 are SGHTA and FQGNSA. CDR3 bases: TGTGCCAGCAGCAAGACCGGGACGGAAAACATTCAGTACTTC. Protein sequence: CASSKTGTENIQYF.

This chain joins TRBV20-1 and TRBJ2-3; 9 bases match TRBD2. Germline CDR1 and CDR2: DFQATT and SNEGSKA (reference sequence). CDR3 length equals 19 residues. Trimming removed 6 bases from V and 1 base from J; junction bases left unmatched: 20. The CDR3 loop is CSAYPQRAGGVIRTDTQYF. CDR3 coding DNA: TGCAGTGCCTACCCTCAGCGAGCGGGGGGCGTAATTCGCACAGATACGCAGTATTTT.

The chain uses TRBV7-2 and TRBJ2-6, with D hard to call. This CDR3 contains 14 residues. Germline V gene data show CDR1 as SGHTA and CDR2 as FQGNSA. Trimming cost V 5 bases and J 8 bases, with 13 bases left between them. The CDR3: CASSPVIVTNVLTF. CDR3 coding DNA: TGTGCCAGCAGCCCCGTGATTGTCACCAACGTCCTGACTTTC.

A few counts support this clonotype. V is TRBV4-2 and J is TRBJ2-2, with unresolved D. V was trimmed by 0 bases and J by 4 bases, leaving 6 bases between them. CDR3 size: 14 residues. Germline V gene sequence: CDR1 LGHNA, CDR2 YNFKEQ. CDR3 loop: CASSQDTFTGELFF. The CDR3 bases are TGTGCCAGCAGCCAAGATACCTTCACCGGGGAGCTGTTTTTT.

This clonotype was found a few times. The rearrangement uses TRBV20-1 and TRBJ2-5; TRBD2 might be the D (5 bases). CDR3 length: 13 amino acids. The V and J ends lost 6 bases and 9 bases respectively, with 20 bases between them. Per the germline V gene, CDR1 is DFQATT and CDR2 is SNEGSKA (reference sequence). Written as DNA, the CDR3 is TGCAGTGCAAACCATCCGGTAAAGGACTCCCAGTACTTC. The encoded protein is CSANHPVKDSQYF.

In this sample, this clonotype turned up a few times. The chain uses TRBV12-3 or TRBV12-4 and TRBJ2-7, with D unresolved. V gave up 2 bases and J gave up 3 bases, with 8 bases separating them. CDR3 length: 13 residues. CDR3 bases: TGTGCCAGCAGTTTAACTAACCTCTACGAGCAGTACTTC. This gives the protein CASSLTNLYEQYF.

In this sample, this clonotype turned up many times. V usage is TRBV6-5 and J usage is TRBJ2-7; TRBD1 or TRBD2 may be the D gene (5 bases each). CDR3 size: 16 residues. The germline V gene has CDR1 MNHEY and CDR2 SVGAGI. With 0 bases removed from V and 2 bases from J, the gap between germline ends came to 14 bases. The CDR3 nucleotides read TGTGCCAGCAGTTACTCTCCGGGACCTAGCCCCTACGAGCAGTACTTC. Protein sequence: CASSYSPGPSPYEQYF.

V and J are TRBV29-1 and TRBJ2-1, with D uncertain. The CDR3 consists of 14 residues. Trimming removed 3 bases at V and 1 base at J, with 10 bases between. CDR1 and CDR2 from the germline V gene are SQVTM and ANQGSEA. In DNA form, the CDR3 reads TGCAGCGTTGATGCGACCCTATCCTACAATGAGCAGTTCTTC. It specifies CSVDATLSYNEQFF.

The chain combines TRBV5-1 with TRBJ1-1; D gene uncertain. This CDR3 contains 11 residues. CDR1 is SGHRS and CDR2 is YFSETQ in the germline V gene. Between the trimmed V and J ends, which lost 2 bases and 6 bases, there was a span of 5 bases. CDR3 loop: CASSFESEAFF. CDR3 nucleotides: TGCGCCAGCAGCTTCGAATCTGAAGCTTTCTTT.